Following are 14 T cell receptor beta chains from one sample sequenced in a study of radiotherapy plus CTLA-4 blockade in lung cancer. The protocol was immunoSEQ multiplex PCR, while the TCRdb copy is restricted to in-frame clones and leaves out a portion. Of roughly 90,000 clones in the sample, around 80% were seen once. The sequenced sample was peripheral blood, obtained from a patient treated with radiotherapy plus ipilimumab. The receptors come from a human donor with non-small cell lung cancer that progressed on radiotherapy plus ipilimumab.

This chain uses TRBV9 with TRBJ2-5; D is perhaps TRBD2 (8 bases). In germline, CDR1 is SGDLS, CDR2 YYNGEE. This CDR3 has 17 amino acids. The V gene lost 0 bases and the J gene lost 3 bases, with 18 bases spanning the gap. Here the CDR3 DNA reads TGTGCCAGCAGCGTAGATGTTAGCGGGACAGTTAAAGAGACCCAGTACTTC. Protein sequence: CASSVDVSGTVKETQYF. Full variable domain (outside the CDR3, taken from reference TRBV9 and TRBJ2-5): DSGVTQTPKHLITATGQRVTLRCSPRSGDLSVYWYQQSLDQGLQFLIQYYNGEERAKGNILERFSAQQFPDLHSELNLSSLELGDSALYFCASSVDVSGTVKETQYFGPGTRLLVL.

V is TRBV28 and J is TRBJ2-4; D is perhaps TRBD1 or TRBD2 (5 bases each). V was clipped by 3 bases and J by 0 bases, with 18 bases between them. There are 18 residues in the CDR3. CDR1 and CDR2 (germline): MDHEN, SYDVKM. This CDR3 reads CASSFGRRGPLAKNIQYF. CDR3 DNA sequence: TGTGCCAGCAGTTTTGGTCGTCGGGGACCGCTAGCCAAAAACATTCAGTACTTC.

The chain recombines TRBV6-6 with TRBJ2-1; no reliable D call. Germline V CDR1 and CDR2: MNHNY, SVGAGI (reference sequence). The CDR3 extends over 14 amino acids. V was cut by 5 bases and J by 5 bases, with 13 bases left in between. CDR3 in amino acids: CASSLPQQNNEQFF. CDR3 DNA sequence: TGTGCCAGCAGTCTTCCACAGCAAAACAATGAGCAGTTCTTC.

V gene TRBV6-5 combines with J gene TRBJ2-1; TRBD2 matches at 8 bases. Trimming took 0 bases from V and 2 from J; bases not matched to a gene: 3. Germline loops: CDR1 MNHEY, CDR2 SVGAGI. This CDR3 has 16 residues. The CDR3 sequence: CASSYSPGGPYNEQFF. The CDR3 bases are TGTGCCAGCAGTTACTCCCCGGGAGGGCCCTACAATGAGCAGTTCTTC.

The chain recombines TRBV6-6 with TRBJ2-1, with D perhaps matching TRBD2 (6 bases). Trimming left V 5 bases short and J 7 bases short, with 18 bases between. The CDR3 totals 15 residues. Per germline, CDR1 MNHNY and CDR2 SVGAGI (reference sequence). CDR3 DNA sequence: TGTGCCAGCAGTAAAATCCCGCTAGCGTCAAATGAGCAGTTCTTC. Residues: CASSKIPLASNEQFF.

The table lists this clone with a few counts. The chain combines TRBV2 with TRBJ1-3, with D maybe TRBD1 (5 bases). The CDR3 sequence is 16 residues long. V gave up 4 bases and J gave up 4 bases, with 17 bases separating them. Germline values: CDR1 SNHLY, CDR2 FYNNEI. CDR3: CASSAVSPRGGNTIYF. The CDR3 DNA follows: TGTGCCAGCAGTGCCGTATCTCCTCGGGGCGGAAACACCATATATTTT.

The CDR3 DNA reads TGTGCCAGTAGGACTTTAAAGATGTCCGTCCAGCCCCAGCATTTT. Encoded protein: CASRTLKMSVQPQHF. This rearrangement joins TRBV19 to TRBJ1-5; no clear D. The germline V gene has CDR1 LNHDA and CDR2 SQIVND (reference sequence). CDR3 length: 15 amino acids. Trimming took off 6 bases at V and 7 bases at J, with 19 bases between the two ends.

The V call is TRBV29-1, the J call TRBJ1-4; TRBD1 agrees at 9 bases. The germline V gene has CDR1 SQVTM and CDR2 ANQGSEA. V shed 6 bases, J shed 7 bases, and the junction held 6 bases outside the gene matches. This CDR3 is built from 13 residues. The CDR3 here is CSVAGQGTEKLFF. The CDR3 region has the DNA TGCAGCGTAGCAGGACAGGGGACTGAAAAACTGTTTTTT.

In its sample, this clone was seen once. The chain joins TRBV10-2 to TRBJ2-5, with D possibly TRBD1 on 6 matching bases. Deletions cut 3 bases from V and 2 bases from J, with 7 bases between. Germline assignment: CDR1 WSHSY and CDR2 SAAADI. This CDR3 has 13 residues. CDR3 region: CASSERGQETQYF. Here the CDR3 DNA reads TGCGCCAGCAGTGAAAGGGGGCAAGAGACCCAGTACTTC.

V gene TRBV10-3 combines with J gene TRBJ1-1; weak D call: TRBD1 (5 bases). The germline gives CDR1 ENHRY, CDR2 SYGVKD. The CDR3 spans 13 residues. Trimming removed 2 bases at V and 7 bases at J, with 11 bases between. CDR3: CAISEAAGDEAFF. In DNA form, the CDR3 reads TGTGCCATCAGTGAGGCGGCGGGGGATGAAGCTTTCTTT.

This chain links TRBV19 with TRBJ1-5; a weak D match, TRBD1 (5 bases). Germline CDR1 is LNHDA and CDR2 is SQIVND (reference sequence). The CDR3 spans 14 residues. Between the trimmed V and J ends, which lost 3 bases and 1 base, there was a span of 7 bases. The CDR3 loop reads CASSIQGSNQPQHF. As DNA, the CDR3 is TGTGCCAGTAGTATTCAGGGAAGCAATCAGCCCCAGCATTTT. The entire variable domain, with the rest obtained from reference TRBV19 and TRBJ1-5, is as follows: DGGITQSPKYLFRKEGQNVTLSCEQNLNHDAMYWYRQDPGQGLRLIYYSQIVNDFQKGDIAEGYSVSREKKESFPLTVTSAQKNPTAFYLCASSIQGSNQPQHFGDGTRLSIL.

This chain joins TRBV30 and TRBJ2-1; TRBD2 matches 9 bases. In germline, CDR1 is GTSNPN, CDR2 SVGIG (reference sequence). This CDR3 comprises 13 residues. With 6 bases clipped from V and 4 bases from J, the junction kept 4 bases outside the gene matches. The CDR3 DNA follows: TGTGCCTGCGGACTAGCGACTTACAATGAGCAGTTCTTC. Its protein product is CACGLATYNEQFF.

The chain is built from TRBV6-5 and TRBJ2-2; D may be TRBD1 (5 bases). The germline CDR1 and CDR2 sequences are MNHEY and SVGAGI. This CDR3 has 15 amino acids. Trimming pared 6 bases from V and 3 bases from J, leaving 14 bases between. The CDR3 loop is CASRKGDRYTGELFF. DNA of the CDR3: TGTGCCAGCAGAAAAGGAGACAGATACACCGGGGAGCTGTTTTTT.

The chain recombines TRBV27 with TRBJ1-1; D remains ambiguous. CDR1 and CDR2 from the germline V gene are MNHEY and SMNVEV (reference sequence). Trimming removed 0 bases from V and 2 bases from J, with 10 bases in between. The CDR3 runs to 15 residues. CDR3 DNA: TGTGCCAGCAGTTTATCTATTTATGGCAACACTGAAGCTTTCTTT. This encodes CASSLSIYGNTEAFF.